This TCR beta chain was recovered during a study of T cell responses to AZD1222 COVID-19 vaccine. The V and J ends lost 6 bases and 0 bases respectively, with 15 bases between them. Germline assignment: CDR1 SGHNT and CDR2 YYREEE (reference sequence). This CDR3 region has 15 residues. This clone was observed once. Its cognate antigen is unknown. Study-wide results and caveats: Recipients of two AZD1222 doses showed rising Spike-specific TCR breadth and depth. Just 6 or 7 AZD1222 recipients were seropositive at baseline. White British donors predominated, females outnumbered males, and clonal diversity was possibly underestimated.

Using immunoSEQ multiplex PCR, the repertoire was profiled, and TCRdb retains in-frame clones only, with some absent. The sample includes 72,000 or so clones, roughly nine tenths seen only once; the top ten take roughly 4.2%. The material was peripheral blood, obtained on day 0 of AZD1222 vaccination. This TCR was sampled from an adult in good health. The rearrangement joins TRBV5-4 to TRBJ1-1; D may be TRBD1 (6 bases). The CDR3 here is CASTFPGDLNTEAFF. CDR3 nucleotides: TGTGCCAGCACCTTTCCAGGGGACCTGAACACTGAAGCTTTCTTT.